These 18 T cell receptor beta chains were sequenced from one sample in a study of T cell responses to AZD1222 COVID-19 vaccine. Data came from immunoSEQ multiplex PCR; TCRdb stores just in-frame clones and leaves some out. The sample lists 75,000 to 85,000 clones, approximately 86% seen once, with roughly a quarter in the top ten. The input for sequencing was peripheral blood, taken on day 0 of AZD1222 vaccination. The receptors here all came from an adult in good health.

The chain couples TRBV9 to TRBJ1-2; TRBD1 is a possible D gene (5 bases). V lost 0 bases and J lost 8, with 17 bases in between. The length of the CDR3 is 15 residues. Looked up from germline, CDR1 is SGDLS and CDR2 is YYNGEE. CDR3 nucleotides: TGTGCCAGCAGCGTAGGAGGGGACGGTATGCGGGGCTACACCTTC. This encodes CASSVGGDGMRGYTF.

The V call is TRBV28, the J call TRBJ1-2; D perhaps matches TRBD1 (5 bases). V was cut by 7 bases and J by 2 bases, with 11 bases left in between. Germline lookup yields CDR1 MDHEN and CDR2 SYDVKM. The CDR3 is made up of 13 amino acids. CDR3 amino acids: CASNRDPNYGYTF. Written as DNA, the CDR3 is TGTGCCAGCAACCGGGACCCCAACTATGGCTACACCTTC.

This sequence joins TRBV4-1 and TRBJ1-2; TRBD1 aligns across 10 bases. Trimming at V came to 0 bases and at J to 7 bases, leaving 5 bases not matched to a gene. The CDR3 loop spans 15 amino acids. Germline CDR1 and CDR2: MGHRA and YSYEKL. This chain's CDR3 is CASSQEGTGDGGYTF. CDR3 sequence (DNA): TGCGCCAGCAGCCAAGAAGGGACAGGGGATGGTGGCTACACCTTC.

The V and J genes are TRBV7-9 and TRBJ1-1, with D perhaps TRBD1 (6 bases). CDR3 length: 15 residues. Between the trimmed V and J ends, which lost 5 bases and 1 base, there was a span of 14 bases. CDR1 and CDR2 (germline): SEHNR, FQNEAQ (reference sequence). As DNA, the CDR3 is TGTGCCAGCAGCCCGTGGCAGGGGAGGAACACTGAAGCTTTCTTT. Translated: CASSPWQGRNTEAFF.

To note about this clone: A junction end diverges from the germline sequence, so it may reflect a read error. This sequence joins TRBV5-8 and TRBJ1-2; D gene ambiguous. CDR1 and CDR2 from the germline V gene are SGHTS and YDEGEE. The CDR3 runs 11 residues. The CDR3 spells CASSLGQRENF. The CDR3 DNA follows: TGTGCCAGCAGCTTGGGGCAGAGGGAAAACTTC.

This sequence joins TRBV5-1 and TRBJ2-7, with 8 bases fitting TRBD2. CDR3 length equals 14 residues. Losses at the gene ends were 4 bases for V and 2 bases for J; bases not matched to a gene: 5. The germline CDR1 and CDR2 sequences are SGHRS and YFSETQ. The CDR3 nucleotides are TGCGCCAGCAGCGGGGGACTAGGGACCTACGAGCAGTACTTC. Translated, it gives CASSGGLGTYEQYF.

The chain is built from TRBV3-1 (or the pseudogene TRBV3-2) and TRBJ1-1, with a possible D match to TRBD1 (6 bases). The CDR3 consists of 13 residues. The ends were cut back, 4 bases at V and 6 bases at J, with 12 bases in the middle. Germline V CDR1 and CDR2: LGHDT, YNNKEL (reference sequence). CDR3 region: CASSLRDKSEAFF. In DNA form, the CDR3 reads TGTGCCAGCAGCCTGAGGGACAAGTCTGAAGCTTTCTTT.

CDR3 loop: CASSLAGVFYEQYF. In DNA, the CDR3 is TGTGCCAGCAGCTTAGCGGGAGTTTTTTACGAGCAGTACTTC. The chain links TRBV7-9 to TRBJ2-7; tentatively, D is TRBD2 (5 bases). This CDR3 comprises 14 residues. V was pared by 0 bases and J by 4 bases, with 10 bases between. Germline-derived CDR1 and CDR2 are SEHNR and FQNEAQ (reference sequence).

J is TRBJ1-5 and V is TRBV5-5; D ambiguous. Trimming cost V 0 bases and J 5 bases, with 6 bases left between them. Germline CDR1 and CDR2: SGHKS and YYEKEE (reference sequence). This CDR3 region has 13 residues. CDR3 nucleotide sequence: TGTGCCAGCAGCTTGGACGGGTATCAGCCCCAGCATTTT. It yields the protein CASSLDGYQPQHF.

V usage is TRBV7-2 and J usage is TRBJ1-2, with D unclear. Trimming removed 1 base at V and 3 bases at J, with 9 bases between. This CDR3 is built from 14 residues. Looked up from germline, CDR1 is SGHTA and CDR2 is FQGNSA. The CDR3 loop is CASSLDGDDYGYTF. DNA for the CDR3: TGTGCCAGCAGCTTAGACGGAGACGACTATGGCTACACCTTC.

This clone appeared a few times. The same CDR3 is also encoded by other DNA sequences in this sample. The chain carries TRBV18 and TRBJ2-1, with D tentatively TRBD2 (6 bases). V lost 2 bases and J 1 base, leaving 9 bases between the germline ends. Germline lookup yields CDR1 KGHSH and CDR2 LQKENI. This CDR3 contains 15 residues. CDR3: CASSPGGGSYNEQFF. The CDR3 region has the DNA TGTGCCAGCTCACCAGGGGGAGGATCCTACAATGAGCAGTTCTTC.

The rearrangement joins TRBV5-1 to TRBJ2-5, with D possibly matching TRBD2 (6 bases). This CDR3 has 16 amino acids. With 0 bases removed from V and 5 bases from J, the gap between germline ends came to 17 bases. Germline V gene data show CDR1 as SGHRS and CDR2 as YFSETQ. The CDR3 here is CASSLGGAGSRETQYF. CDR3 in DNA: TGCGCCAGCAGCTTGGGGGGCGCGGGGTCAAGGGAGACCCAGTACTTC.

In DNA, the CDR3 is TGTGCCAGCAGCCAAACTACAGGGGGTAATTCACCCCTCCACTTT. This gives the protein CASSQTTGGNSPLHF. The chain joins TRBV3-1 (or the pseudogene TRBV3-2) to TRBJ1-6; 8 nucleotides match TRBD1. V was pared by 2 bases and J by 6 bases, with 3 bases of the junction left unmatched. Germline V lookup: CDR1 LGHDT, CDR2 YNNKEL (reference sequence). The CDR3 consists of 15 residues.

The V call is TRBV20-1, the J call TRBJ1-1; D gene unclear. V was shortened by 3 bases and J by 4 bases, with 15 bases between the two germline ends. The germline V gene has CDR1 DFQATT and CDR2 SNEGSKA (reference sequence). The CDR3 is 14 residues long. As DNA, the CDR3 is TGCAGTGCTAGTGTAGGGATGGAGCGCACTGAAGCTTTCTTT. Translated, it gives CSASVGMERTEAFF.

The V call is TRBV29-1, the J call TRBJ1-5, with a tentative D call TRBD1 (5 bases). Looked up from germline, CDR1 is SQVTM and CDR2 is ANQGSEA. V lost 3 bases and J 3 bases, leaving 9 bases between the germline ends. The CDR3 loop spans 13 amino acids. The DNA for the CDR3 is TGCAGCGTTGAGACGGGGGTCAATCAGCCCCAGCATTTT. Its translation is CSVETGVNQPQHF.

This chain joins TRBV3-1 (or the pseudogene TRBV3-2) and TRBJ2-5, with D perhaps matching TRBD1 (6 bases). The ends were cut back, 4 bases at V and 1 base at J, with 16 bases in the middle. This CDR3 is built from 16 residues. Germline V lookup: CDR1 LGHDT, CDR2 YNNKEL (reference sequence). CDR3 residues: CASSLGTTPFQETQYF. The CDR3 DNA reads as TGTGCCAGCAGCCTTGGGACAACTCCCTTCCAAGAGACCCAGTACTTC.

The rearrangement uses TRBV5-1 and TRBJ2-7; no reliable D call. The CDR3 runs to 14 residues. Per germline, CDR1 SGHRS and CDR2 YFSETQ. Between the trimmed V and J ends, which lost 2 bases and 4 bases, there was a span of 13 bases. The CDR3 loop is CASSFYMSGYEQYF. DNA of the CDR3: TGCGCCAGCAGCTTTTACATGTCGGGTTACGAGCAGTACTTC.

The chain is built from TRBV11-2 and TRBJ2-7, with D tentatively TRBD1 (5 bases). Germline lookup yields CDR1 SGHAT and CDR2 FQNNGV. The CDR3 totals 16 residues. V lost 0 bases to trimming and J lost 6 bases, with 18 bases between them. The DNA for the CDR3 is TGTGCCAGCAGCTTAGATTCCTCAGGGTACGTTCGCGAGCAGTACTTC. As protein: CASSLDSSGYVREQYF.